This is a list of T cell receptor beta chains from one sample in a study of cytomegalovirus exposure and HLA in healthy donors. Measured with immunoSEQ multiplex PCR; TCRdb has only the in-frame clones, and not every one. The top ten hold approximately 2% of the sample, which has 90,000 to 95,000 clones, 80% seen once. Sequences were obtained from PBMCs. Receptors were obtained from a man between 18 and 35 years old in good health and CMV-seronegative. The CDR3 runs from the conserved cysteine through the conserved F or W. Each record gives: CDR3 length, D gene, clone size, V gene, J gene, CDR3 protein, CDR3 DNA. A D gene is named only where the DNA matches it firmly. Some rows mark clone size as missing; the rest say once, few, many or name a class of expanded clone.

>14|TRBD1|NA|TRBV5-1|TRBJ1-1
CASSLGQGVEEAFF
TGCGCCAGCAGCCTTGGACAGGGGGTAGAAGAAGCTTTCTTT
>9|NA|NA|TRBV5-1|TRBJ1-1
CAGRIEAFF
TGCGCCGGCCGAATTGAAGCTTTCTTT
>11|TRBD1|NA|TRBV7-8|TRBJ1-1
CASSDRGEAFF
TGTGCCAGCAGCGACAGGGGTGAAGCTTTCTTT
>14|NA|NA|TRBV14|TRBJ2-7
CASSLRDNANEQYF
TGTGCCAGCAGCCTCCGGGACAATGCAAACGAGCAGTACTTC
>16|TRBD1|NA|TRBV7-7|TRBJ1-1
CASSLQSGTGARGAFF
TGTGCTAGCAGCCTCCAGTCCGGGACAGGGGCTCGGGGAGCTTTCTTT
>12|NA|NA|TRBV2|TRBJ2-5
CASSGLGETQYF
TGTGCCAGCAGTGGACTAGGAGAGACCCAGTACTTC
>15|TRBD1|NA|TRBV7-9|TRBJ2-3
CASRVDRGLTDTQYF
TGTGCCAGCAGGGTAGACAGGGGGCTTACAGATACGCAGTATTTT
>14|NA|NA|TRBV9|TRBJ2-7
CASSPQTSSYEQYF
TGTGCCAGCAGCCCCCAGACTAGCTCCTACGAGCAGTACTTC
>16|NA|NA|TRBV6-4|TRBJ1-2
CASSREGRATNYGYTF
TGTGCCAGCAGCCGGGAGGGCAGGGCGACTAACTATGGCTACACCTTC
>15|TRBD2|NA|TRBV11-3|TRBJ2-7
CASSPSGGASYEQYF
TGTGCCAGCAGCCCTTCGGGGGGGGCCAGCTACGAGCAGTACTTC
>14|TRBD1|once|TRBV6-6|TRBJ1-2
CASRLGTGSYGYTF
TGTGCCAGCAGGCTCGGGACAGGAAGCTATGGCTACACCTTC
>14|NA|NA|TRBV2|TRBJ1-1
CASSPTGMNTEAFF
TGTGCCAGCAGTCCGACAGGCATGAACACTGAAGCTTTCTTT
>14|TRBD1|NA|TRBV6-5|TRBJ1-2
CASSKDRGTVGYTF
TGTGCCAGCAGTAAGGACAGGGGGACGGTTGGCTACACCTTC
>14|TRBD2|NA|TRBV10-2|TRBJ2-3
CASRTSGGAATQYF
TGCGCCAGCAGAACTAGCGGGGGGGCCGCTACGCAGTATTTT
>14|NA|NA|TRBV5-6|TRBJ2-5
CASTRWGREETQYF
TGTGCCAGCACCCGGTGGGGGCGGGAAGAGACCCAGTACTTC
>16|NA|NA|TRBV2|TRBJ1-2
CASSEARGETNYGYTF
TGTGCCAGCAGTGAAGCCCGCGGGGAAACTAACTATGGCTACACCTTC
>15|NA|NA|TRBV6-1|TRBJ2-7
CASSEESLSVGEQYF
TGTGCCAGCAGTGAAGAGTCTCTTTCGGTTGGCGAGCAGTACTTC
>15|TRBD1|once|TRBV7-3|TRBJ1-2
CASSPTGARRGGYTF
TGTGCCAGCAGCCCCACAGGGGCACGAAGAGGAGGCTACACCTTC
>17|TRBD2|NA|TRBV5-1|TRBJ2-1
CASSLGLAGGPYNEQFF
TGCGCCAGCAGCCTGGGACTAGCGGGCGGGCCCTACAATGAGCAGTTCTTC
>17|NA|NA|TRBV30|TRBJ1-6
CAWSVRRLSSYNSPLHF
TGTGCCTGGAGTGTACGGCGACTGAGCTCCTATAATTCACCCCTCCACTTT
>15|TRBD1|NA|TRBV9|TRBJ1-6
CASSEGQVWNSPLHF
TGTGCCAGCAGCGAGGGACAGGTCTGGAATTCACCCCTCCACTTT
>14|NA|NA|TRBV10-3|TRBJ2-2
CAISGGGNTGELFF
TGTGCCATCAGTGGAGGAGGGAACACCGGGGAGCTGTTTTTT
>14|TRBD1|once|TRBV6-5|TRBJ1-2
CASSYPTGGSGYTF
TGTGCCAGCAGTTACCCGACAGGGGGCAGCGGCTACACCTTC
>15|TRBD1|NA|TRBV27|TRBJ2-7
CASRRPDRALYEQYF
TGTGCCAGCAGACGCCCGGACAGGGCCCTCTACGAGCAGTACTTC
>15|TRBD1|NA|TRBV5-1|TRBJ1-5
CASSSGTGMNQPQHF
TGCGCCAGCAGCTCCGGGACAGGGATGAATCAGCCCCAGCATTTT
>14|NA|once|TRBV6-5|TRBJ1-6
CASGGQGGDSPLHF
TGTGCCAGCGGCGGTCAGGGTGGGGATTCACCCCTCCACTTT
>12|TRBD1|NA|TRBV11-2|TRBJ2-7
CASSATGYEQYF
TGTGCCAGCAGCGCGACAGGGTACGAGCAGTACTTC
>14|NA|few|TRBV11-3|TRBJ2-7
CASSPGVPGSEQYF
TGTGCCAGCAGTCCCGGCGTGCCGGGTTCCGAGCAGTACTTC
>14|NA|NA|TRBV6-1|TRBJ1-3
CASSEMTAELTIYF
TGTGCCAGCAGTGAAATGACCGCGGAACTCACCATATATTTT
>17|TRBD1|NA|TRBV12-5|TRBJ2-1
CASGWDPTGEGLNEQFF
TGTGCTAGTGGTTGGGATCCGACAGGGGAAGGACTCAATGAGCAGTTCTTC
>10|NA|NA|TRBV21-1|TRBJ1-1
CASSPREAFF
TGTGCCAGCAGCCCCCGTGAAGCTTTCTTT
>16|TRBD2|NA|TRBV10-1|TRBJ2-7
CASSELAGPTSHEQYF
TGCGCCAGCAGTGAGTTAGCGGGACCCACTTCCCACGAGCAGTACTTC
>15|NA|NA|TRBV18|TRBJ1-1
CASSREGGYGTEAFF
TGTGCCAGCTCACGAGAGGGAGGGTATGGGACTGAAGCTTTCTTT
>11|NA|NA|TRBV7-9|TRBJ1-2
CASSDTYGYTF
TGTGCCAGCAGTGACACTTATGGCTACACCTTC
>12|NA|once|TRBV28|TRBJ2-7
CASSFLFYEQYF
TGTGCCAGCAGTTTCCTTTTCTACGAGCAGTACTTC
>14|TRBD1|once|TRBV9|TRBJ2-7
CASSGQGGFHEQYF
TGTGCCAGCAGCGGACAGGGGGGATTCCACGAGCAGTACTTC
>17|NA|NA|TRBV5-8|TRBJ2-2
CASSLGQTSMDTGELFF
TGTGCCAGCAGCCTTGGACAGACTTCAATGGACACCGGGGAGCTGTTTTTT
>13|NA|NA|TRBV11-2|TRBJ2-7
CASSSGSSYEQYF
TGTGCCAGCAGCTCCGGGTCGTCCTACGAGCAGTACTTC
>14|TRBD2|NA|TRBV27|TRBJ2-1
CASSWTSGLHEQFF
TGTGCCAGCAGTTGGACTAGCGGCCTCCATGAGCAGTTCTTC
>16|NA|NA|TRBV5-8|TRBJ2-7
CASSVDGLQNLYEQYF
TGTGCCAGCAGCGTCGATGGACTACAAAACCTCTACGAGCAGTACTTC
>15|TRBD1|NA|TRBV9|TRBJ2-7
CASSASDRAASEQYF
TGTGCCAGCAGCGCCTCGGACAGGGCAGCATCCGAGCAGTACTTC
>15|NA|few|TRBV7-9|TRBJ1-4
CSSSLETGHQEKLFF
TGTTCCAGCAGCTTAGAAACGGGACATCAAGAAAAACTGTTTTTT
>19|TRBD2|NA|TRBV11-3|TRBJ2-1
CASSLIRTSGGISYNEQFF
TGTGCCAGCAGCTTAATAAGGACTAGCGGGGGAATCTCCTACAATGAGCAGTTCTTC
>14|NA|NA|TRBV6-1|TRBJ1-2
CASSEVVGREGYTF
TGTGCCAGCAGTGAAGTAGTGGGGAGGGAAGGCTACACCTTC
>14|NA|NA|TRBV6-6|TRBJ1-3
CASSYGETGNTIYF
TGTGCCAGCAGTTACGGGGAGACTGGAAACACCATATATTTT
>18|TRBD2|NA|TRBV5-1|TRBJ2-1
CASSPLAGGQSSYNEQFF
TGCGCCAGCAGCCCATTAGCGGGGGGGCAGAGCTCCTACAATGAGCAGTTCTTC
>15|NA|few|TRBV19|TRBJ2-7
CASTSGAGGEGEQYF
TGTGCCTCGACCTCGGGGGCAGGGGGAGAGGGCGAGCAGTACTTC
>14|TRBD2|NA|TRBV5-1|TRBJ2-1
CASTRGVVSDEQFF
TGCGCCAGCACCCGGGGGGTAGTAAGTGATGAGCAGTTCTTC
>16|TRBD1|NA|TRBV5-1|TRBJ2-7
CASSFLGQAVSYEQYF
TGCGCCAGCAGCTTTTTAGGACAGGCAGTCTCCTACGAGCAGTACTTC
>14|TRBD1|NA|TRBV5-8|TRBJ1-5
CASSSGQGGQPQHF
TGTGCCAGCAGCTCCGGACAGGGCGGTCAGCCCCAGCATTTT
>14|TRBD2|once|TRBV14|TRBJ2-1
CASSLWGGNNEQFF
TGTGCCAGCAGCCTGTGGGGGGGTAACAATGAGCAGTTCTTC
>14|TRBD2|NA|TRBV9|TRBJ2-2
CASSGLALGGELFF
TGTGCCAGCAGCGGACTAGCCCTCGGCGGGGAGCTGTTTTTT
>14|TRBD1|NA|TRBV7-6|TRBJ1-2
CASSFGQGNYGYTF
TGTGCCAGCAGCTTCGGACAGGGAAACTATGGCTACACCTTC
>12|NA|NA|TRBV29-1|TRBJ2-7
CSVGQSPYEQYF
TGCAGCGTCGGACAGAGCCCCTACGAGCAGTACTTC
>14|TRBD1|NA|TRBV5-1|TRBJ1-1
CASSSPGQYTEAFF
TGCGCCAGCAGCTCTCCGGGACAGTACACTGAAGCTTTCTTT
>14|TRBD2|NA|TRBV7-2|TRBJ2-1
CASSLLAGLNEQFF
TGTGCCAGCAGCTTACTAGCGGGGTTAAATGAGCAGTTCTTC
>13|TRBD1|NA|TRBV6-1|TRBJ2-7
CASSPGQSYEQYF
TGTGCCAGCAGTCCGGGACAGAGCTACGAGCAGTACTTC
>12|NA|once|TRBV6-1|TRBJ2-1
CASSRTYNEQFF
TGTGCCAGCAGCCGGACTTACAATGAGCAGTTCTTC
>14|TRBD2|NA|TRBV6-4|TRBJ2-1
CASSTSGEANEQFF
TGTGCCAGCAGCACTAGCGGGGAGGCCAATGAGCAGTTCTTC
>16|TRBD2|once|TRBV6-1|TRBJ2-1
CASSAGRGEPYNEQFF
TGTGCCAGCAGTGCGGGGCGGGGGGAGCCCTACAATGAGCAGTTCTTC